These 14 T cell receptor beta chains were sequenced from one sample in a study of regulatory T cells in long-lasting Graves disease. Time point here: persistent/refractory GD, antithyroid drugs over 5 years with positive TRAb. Extracted PBMC RNA gave rise to the TCR library. With iRepertoire HTBI primers and Arm-PCR of CDR3 regions, TCR beta libraries were built. TCRdb called the multiplex PCR reads again in MiXCR, with one record for every CDR3 protein. Of hundreds of thousands of distinct CDR3 sequences in the sample, around 19% were seen once. The sequences come from peripheral blood mononuclear cells (PBMCs), collected when the disease was refractory, from a patient treated with antithyroid drugs. Receptor source: a female donor with Graves disease.

This clonotype occurred many times. CDR3 sequence: CASSYLGREKLFF. For the CDR3, the DNA is TGTGCCAGCAGTTACCTAGGACGAGAAAAACTGTTTTTT. This rearrangement joins TRBV12-3 or TRBV12-4 to TRBJ1-4; D is undetermined. The CDR3 is 13 residues long. Trimming removed 4 bases from V and 8 bases from J, with 11 bases in between.

This clonotype was seen a few times. This chain links TRBV27 with TRBJ1-5, with unresolved D. The CDR3 consists of 14 residues. V was pared by 5 bases and J by 3 bases, with 11 bases between. Germline lookup yields CDR1 MNHEY and CDR2 SMNVEV (reference sequence). In nucleotides, the CDR3 is TGTGCCAGCAGTCCGACAAGACTCAATCAGCCCCAGCATTTT. This codes for CASSPTRLNQPQHF.

About this clonotype itself: One junction end does not reproduce the germline sequence, and a read error may be involved. The chain carries TRBV29-1 and TRBJ2-7, with TRBD1 identical over 8 bases. This CDR3 contains 14 residues. From germline, CDR1 is SQVTM and CDR2 ANQGSEA. The DNA for the CDR3 is TGCAGCGTTGATCTTAGGACAGGGTTGGGCGAGCAGTGCTTC. The encoded protein is CSVDLRTGLGEQCF.

The V and J genes are TRBV19 and TRBJ2-7, with D possibly TRBD2 on 5 matching bases. Germline CDR1 and CDR2: LNHDA and SQIVND (reference sequence). With 3 bases removed from V and 9 bases from J, the gap between germline ends came to 15 bases. CDR3 size: 13 residues. The CDR3 bases are TGTGCCAGTAGTATCCGGGATGACCCGATGCAGTACTTC. Protein product: CASSIRDDPMQYF.

This clonotype has at least ten counts. This rearrangement joins TRBV10-3 to TRBJ1-1; no clear D. Germline CDR1 is ENHRY and CDR2 is SYGVKD. The V end lost 0 bases, the J end lost 0 bases, and 8 bases lay between the germline ends. The CDR3 is made up of 15 amino acids. CDR3 in amino acids: CAISESNTMNTEAFF. DNA for the CDR3: TGTGCCATCAGTGAGTCAAACACCATGAACACTGAAGCTTTCTTT.

The table lists this clonotype with a few counts. The CDR3: CASVPHRDSYEQYF. The CDR3 nucleotides read TGTGCCAGCGTTCCCCACAGGGACTCCTACGAGCAGTACTTC. The chain employs TRBV27 and TRBJ2-7; D perhaps matches TRBD1 (6 bases). CDR1 MNHEY and CDR2 SMNVEV come from the germline V gene (reference sequence). Trimming left V 8 bases short and J 0 bases short, with 14 bases between. The CDR3 has 14 residues.

There are a few counts of this clonotype. This rearrangement joins TRBV4-2 to TRBJ1-3; D call uncertain. Germline V lookup: CDR1 LGHNA, CDR2 YNFKEQ. Trimming pared 4 bases from V and 1 base from J, leaving 8 bases between. This CDR3 comprises 14 residues. CDR3 loop: CASSLITSGNTIYF. DNA of the CDR3: TGTGCCAGCAGCCTCATCACGTCTGGAAACACCATATATTTT.

This clonotype was seen ten or more times. The rearrangement links TRBV6-7 to TRBJ2-5, with D possibly being TRBD1 (8 bases). TRBV6-7 is annotated as an ORF whose role is uncertain. V was pared by 0 bases and J by 1 base, with 15 bases between. The CDR3 is 17 amino acids. CDR3 in amino acids: CASSYSDRGGTQETQYF. CDR3 sequence (DNA): TGTGCCAGCAGTTACTCCGACAGGGGAGGGACCCAAGAGACCCAGTACTTC.

In its sample, this clonotype was seen a few times. The J gene is TRBJ1-3, the V gene TRBV6-2 or TRBV6-3; D is uncertain. The CDR3 is 15 amino acids. Per germline, CDR1 MNHEY and CDR2 SVGEGT. The V end lost 5 bases, the J end lost 0 bases, and 11 bases lay between the germline ends. CDR3 in amino acids: CASSQRRNSGNTIYF. The CDR3 DNA sequence: TGTGCCAGCAGTCAAAGACGGAACTCTGGAAACACCATATATTTT.

This clonotype was observed many times. The chain employs TRBV11-2 and TRBJ1-1, with no clear D. With 0 bases removed from V and 8 bases from J, the gap between germline ends came to 13 bases. Germline-derived CDR1 and CDR2 are SGHAT and FQNNGV. The CDR3 contains 14 residues. In DNA form, the CDR3 reads TGTGCCAGCAGCTTAGATCCCTTTGTTGGAGAAGCTTTCTTT. This encodes CASSLDPFVGEAFF.

In this sample, this clonotype turned up many times. This chain uses TRBV5-4 with TRBJ1-6; D not resolved. V lost 0 bases to trimming and J lost 7 bases, with 8 bases between them. Germline values: CDR1 SGHNT, CDR2 YYREEE (reference sequence). There are 14 residues in the CDR3. The CDR3 sequence is CASSLASENSPLHF. DNA of the CDR3: TGTGCCAGCAGCTTGGCGTCGGAGAATTCACCCCTCCACTTT.

The table lists this clonotype with a few counts. V gene TRBV7-9 combines with J gene TRBJ2-2; D might be TRBD1 or TRBD2, each matching 5 bases. This CDR3 is built from 16 residues. V was shortened by 4 bases and J by 0 bases, with 12 bases between the two germline ends. The germline gives CDR1 SEHNR, CDR2 FQNEAQ (reference sequence). The CDR3 here is CASSSPVGANTGELFF. As DNA, the CDR3 is TGTGCCAGCAGCTCGCCGGTGGGGGCGAACACCGGGGAGCTGTTTTTT.

The chain employs TRBV5-1 and TRBJ2-5, with a tentative D call TRBD2 (6 bases). CDR1 is SGHRS and CDR2 is YFSETQ in the germline V gene. The V gene lost 4 bases and the J gene lost 4 bases, with 17 bases spanning the gap. The length of the CDR3 is 15 residues. The DNA of the CDR3 is TGCGCCAGCAGCCAAAAGACGCGGGGTCGAGAGACCCAGTACTTC. Residues: CASSQKTRGRETQYF.

This clonotype has ten or more counts. The chain links TRBV12-3 or TRBV12-4 to TRBJ1-5; D remains unclear. CDR3 length: 14 residues. Trimming took off 6 bases at V and 1 base at J, with 10 bases between the two ends. The CDR3 region is CASSLSGSNQPQHF. The CDR3 coding sequence is TGTGCCAGCAGCTTATCTGGGAGCAATCAGCCCCAGCATTTT.